This T cell receptor (beta chain) is from a study of radiation and T cells in renal cell carcinoma. Data came from immunoSEQ multiplex PCR; TCRdb stores just in-frame clones and leaves some out. The table includes some 150,000 clones, 87% detected once. This clone was seen a single time. With V trimmed by 5 bases and J by 6 bases, 7 bases remained unmatched. Germline-derived CDR1 and CDR2 are SGHNT and YENEEA. This CDR3 is 14 amino acids long. As to time point: blood 2 weeks post-SBRT. The treatment here: 15 Gy SBRT to primary tumor, nephrectomy 4 weeks later. The origin of this receptor is a woman aged 45-60 years with renal cell carcinoma. Sequencing was performed on blood, taken from a patient whose treatment included radiotherapy and nephrectomy. The rearrangement links TRBV11-3 to TRBJ2-3; 8 bases fit TRBD2. This chain's CDR3 is CASSTGLAGDTQYF. The CDR3 nucleotides are TGTGCCAGCAGCACCGGACTAGCAGGCGATACGCAGTATTTT.